The 8 T cell receptor beta chains below were found in one sample sequenced in a study of blood T cell repertoires in COVID-19. TCRdb's copy holds only in-frame clones and misses some; the assay was immunoSEQ multiplex PCR. Counted here are about 130,000 clones, just under 85% occurring once; the ten biggest clones make up roughly 17%. The specimen sequenced was peripheral blood. The receptors shown here come from a woman in her fifties or sixties with acute or convalescent COVID-19.

This chain uses TRBV2 with TRBJ1-6; 7 positions agree with TRBD1. This CDR3 has 13 amino acids. The J segment lost 11 bases and the V segment lost 6 bases, leaving 7 bases of the junction unmatched. Germline V gene data show CDR1 as SNHLY and CDR2 as FYNNEI. The CDR3 region is CASRTGEWTPLHF. Here the CDR3 DNA reads TGTGCCAGCAGAACAGGGGAATGGACACCCCTCCACTTT.

This clone was observed once. The chain combines TRBV5-5 with TRBJ1-1, with a weak D call TRBD1 (6 bases). Trimming stripped 5 bases from V and 9 bases from J, with 14 bases between. Per germline, CDR1 SGHKS and CDR2 YYEKEE (reference sequence). The CDR3 extends over 12 amino acids. The CDR3 reads CASRPRQDQAFF. CDR3 sequence (DNA): TGTGCCAGCAGGCCCCGACAGGACCAAGCTTTCTTT.

The chain is built from TRBV2 and TRBJ2-7; 14 positions agree with TRBD2. The CDR3 totals 15 residues. V was pared by 6 bases and J by 7 bases, with 8 bases of the junction left unmatched. Germline loops: CDR1 SNHLY, CDR2 FYNNEI. CDR3 DNA: TGTGCCAGCAGCGGGACTAGCGGGGGCACGGGGGAGCAGTACTTC. Protein: CASSGTSGGTGEQYF.

The J gene is TRBJ2-1, the V gene TRBV5-4; weak D call: TRBD2 (6 bases). V lost 4 bases and J lost 14, with 13 bases in between. Germline V gene lookup returns CDR1 SGHNT and CDR2 YYREEE (reference sequence). There are 11 residues in the CDR3. CDR3 region: CASSTGTWKFF. In DNA form, the CDR3 reads TGTGCCAGCAGCACCGGGACTTGGAAGTTCTTC.

The rearrangement uses TRBV6-5 and TRBJ1-5; 8 bases fit TRBD1. The CDR3 loop spans 15 amino acids. The germline CDR1 and CDR2 sequences are MNHEY and SVGAGI. V lost 6 bases, J lost 0 bases, and 4 bases stayed unmatched. CDR3 loop: CASRAGTGSNQPQHF. DNA for the CDR3: TGTGCCAGCAGGGCCGGGACAGGTAGCAATCAGCCCCAGCATTTT.

V usage is TRBV6-1 and J usage is TRBJ1-2; 7 bases align to TRBD1. Germline assignment: CDR1 MNHNS and CDR2 SASEGT. The CDR3 is made up of 13 amino acids. V dropped 2 bases and J dropped 12; count of bases not matched to a gene: 9. CDR3 sequence reads: CASSEFTGEVDTF. Written as DNA, the CDR3 is TGTGCCAGCAGTGAATTTACAGGGGAGGTTGACACCTTC.

The chain carries TRBV5-1 and TRBJ2-1; 7 nucleotides align to TRBD1. Trimming removed 0 bases from V and 9 bases from J; junction bases left unmatched: 12. This CDR3 has 16 amino acids. Germline-derived CDR1 and CDR2 are SGHRS and YFSETQ. The CDR3 protein is CASSLDPDRELGEQFF. The CDR3 DNA reads as TGCGCCAGCAGCTTGGACCCCGACAGGGAGTTGGGTGAGCAGTTCTTC.

The CDR3 region is CASSLQGGVTEAFF. In DNA, the CDR3 is TGTGCCAGTAGTTTACAGGGGGGAGTCACAGAAGCTTTCTTT. The chain has TRBV19 and TRBJ1-1; 8 positions match TRBD1. The V gene end was trimmed by 5 bases and the J gene end by 8 bases; junction bases not matched to a gene: 10. The germline CDR1 and CDR2 sequences are LNHDA and SQIVND (reference sequence). There are 14 residues in the CDR3.